The text below deals with one T cell receptor beta chain. The sample is drawn from a study of cytomegalovirus exposure and HLA in healthy donors. Study-wide context: Out of about 410 genotyped donors, less than 90% belonged to the Caucasian-associated ancestry cluster.

The PCR used 60 Vbeta and 13 Jbeta primers. Some clones are missing from TCRdb's copy, which holds only in-frame ones; the method was immunoSEQ multiplex PCR. The sample has 100,000 or so clones; more than 60% are singletons. The ends lost 6 bases at V and 2 bases at J; junction bases unmatched: 8. CDR1 is MDHEN and CDR2 is SYDVKM in the germline V gene. CDR3 length: 15 residues. The receptor comes from a woman between 18 and 29 years old in good health and CMV-seropositive. This chain links TRBV28 with TRBJ1-2, with 8 positions matching TRBD1. What was sequenced was PBMCs. The DNA of the CDR3 is TGTGCCAGCAGGCGGACAGGGAGGCCGAACTATGGCTACACCTTC. Its translation is CASRRTGRPNYGYTF.